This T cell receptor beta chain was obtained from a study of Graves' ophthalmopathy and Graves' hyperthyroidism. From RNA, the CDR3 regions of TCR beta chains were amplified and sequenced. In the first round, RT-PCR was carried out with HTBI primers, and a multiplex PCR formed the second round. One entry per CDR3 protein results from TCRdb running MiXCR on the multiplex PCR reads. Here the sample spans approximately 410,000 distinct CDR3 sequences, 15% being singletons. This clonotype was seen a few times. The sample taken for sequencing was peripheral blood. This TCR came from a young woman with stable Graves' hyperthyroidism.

The CDR3 DNA sequence: TGTGCCAGCAGCCCCTTCCGGGTGGGACAGGACCTCTGGGAGCAGTACTTC. Encoded protein: CASSPFRVGQDLWEQYF. The chain combines TRBV11-2 with TRBJ2-7; 8 bases align to TRBD1. Germline trimming cut 5 bases from V and 7 bases from J; bases unmatched to any gene: 19. CDR3 length: 17 amino acids. The germline V gene encodes CDR1 SGHAT and CDR2 FQNNGV.